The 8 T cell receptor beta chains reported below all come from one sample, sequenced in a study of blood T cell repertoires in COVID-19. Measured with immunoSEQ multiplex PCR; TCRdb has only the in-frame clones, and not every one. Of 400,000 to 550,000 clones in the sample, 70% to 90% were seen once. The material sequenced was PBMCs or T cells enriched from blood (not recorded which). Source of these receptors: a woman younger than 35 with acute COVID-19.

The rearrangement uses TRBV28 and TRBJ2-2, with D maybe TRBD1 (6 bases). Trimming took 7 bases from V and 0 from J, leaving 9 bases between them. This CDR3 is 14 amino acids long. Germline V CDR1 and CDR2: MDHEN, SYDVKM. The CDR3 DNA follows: TGTGCCAGCAACGACAGGACGAACACCGGGGAGCTGTTTTTT. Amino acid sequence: CASNDRTNTGELFF.

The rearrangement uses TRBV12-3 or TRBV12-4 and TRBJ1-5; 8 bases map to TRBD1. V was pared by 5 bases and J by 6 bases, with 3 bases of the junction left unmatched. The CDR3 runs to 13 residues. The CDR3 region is CASSQGALQPQHF. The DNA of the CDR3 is TGTGCCAGCAGTCAGGGGGCTCTTCAGCCCCAGCATTTT.

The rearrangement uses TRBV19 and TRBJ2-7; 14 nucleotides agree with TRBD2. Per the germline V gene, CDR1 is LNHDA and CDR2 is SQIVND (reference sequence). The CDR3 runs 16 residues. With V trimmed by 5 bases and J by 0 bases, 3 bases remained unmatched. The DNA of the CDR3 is TGTGCCAGTAGTCCCGGACTAGCGGGAGGCTCCTACGAGCAGTACTTC. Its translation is CASSPGLAGGSYEQYF.

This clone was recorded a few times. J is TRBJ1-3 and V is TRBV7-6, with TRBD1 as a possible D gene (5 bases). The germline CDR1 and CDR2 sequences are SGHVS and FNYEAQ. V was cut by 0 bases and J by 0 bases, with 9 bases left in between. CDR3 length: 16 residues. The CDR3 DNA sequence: TGTGCCAGCAGCTTAGCGCGGGGCGACTCTGGAAACACCATATATTTT. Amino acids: CASSLARGDSGNTIYF.

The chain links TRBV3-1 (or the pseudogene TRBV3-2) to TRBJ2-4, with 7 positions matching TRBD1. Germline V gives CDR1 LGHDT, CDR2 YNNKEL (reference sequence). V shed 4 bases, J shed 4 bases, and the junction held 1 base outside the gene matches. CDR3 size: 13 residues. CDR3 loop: CASSPTGKNIQYF. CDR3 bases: TGTGCCAGCAGCCCGACAGGGAAAAACATTCAGTACTTC.

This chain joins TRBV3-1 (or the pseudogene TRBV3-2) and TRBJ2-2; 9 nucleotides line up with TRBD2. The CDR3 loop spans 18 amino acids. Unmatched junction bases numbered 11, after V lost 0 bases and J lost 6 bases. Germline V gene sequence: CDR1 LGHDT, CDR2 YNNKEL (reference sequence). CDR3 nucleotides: TGTGCCAGCAGCCAAGATCGGCAGCGGGGGGTCAGGGCCGGGGAGCTGTTTTTT. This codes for CASSQDRQRGVRAGELFF.

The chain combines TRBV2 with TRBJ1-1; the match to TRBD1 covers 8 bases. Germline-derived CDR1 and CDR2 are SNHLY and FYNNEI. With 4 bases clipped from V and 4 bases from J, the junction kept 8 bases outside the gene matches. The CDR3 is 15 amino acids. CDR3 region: CASSVRTGPATEAFF. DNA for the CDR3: TGTGCCAGCAGTGTTAGGACAGGGCCTGCCACTGAAGCTTTCTTT.

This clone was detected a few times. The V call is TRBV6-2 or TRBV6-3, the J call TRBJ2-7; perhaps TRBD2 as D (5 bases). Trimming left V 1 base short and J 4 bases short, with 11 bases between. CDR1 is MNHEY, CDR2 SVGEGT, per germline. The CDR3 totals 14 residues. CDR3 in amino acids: CASSYLPKRYEQYF. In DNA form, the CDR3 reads TGTGCCAGCAGTTACTTACCGAAGCGGTACGAGCAGTACTTC.